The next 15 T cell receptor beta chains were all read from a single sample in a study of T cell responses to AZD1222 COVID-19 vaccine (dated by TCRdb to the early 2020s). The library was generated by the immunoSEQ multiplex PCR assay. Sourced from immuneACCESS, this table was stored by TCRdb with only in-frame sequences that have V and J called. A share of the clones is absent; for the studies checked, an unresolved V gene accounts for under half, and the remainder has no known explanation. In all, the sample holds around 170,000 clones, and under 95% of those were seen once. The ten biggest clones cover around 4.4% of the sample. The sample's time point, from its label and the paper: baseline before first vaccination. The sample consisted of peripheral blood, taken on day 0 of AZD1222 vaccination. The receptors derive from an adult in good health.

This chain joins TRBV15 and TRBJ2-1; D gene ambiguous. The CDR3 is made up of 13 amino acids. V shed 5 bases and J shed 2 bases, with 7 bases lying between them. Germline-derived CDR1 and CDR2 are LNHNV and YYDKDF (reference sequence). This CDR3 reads CATSWRTYNEQFF. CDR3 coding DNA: TGTGCCACCAGCTGGAGAACCTACAATGAGCAGTTCTTC.

CDR3 residues: CASSTPFGQGGDTIYF. DNA for the CDR3: TGTGCCAGTAGTACCCCCTTCGGACAAGGCGGAGACACCATATATTTT. The chain couples TRBV19 to TRBJ1-3; the D gene is possibly TRBD1 (5 bases). Deletions cut 4 bases from V and 8 bases from J, with 21 bases between. The CDR3 runs 16 residues. Germline CDR1 reads LNHDA; CDR2 reads SQIVND (reference sequence). Full variable domain (missing parts from reference TRBV19 and TRBJ1-3): DGGITQSPKYLFRKEGQNVTLSCEQNLNHDAMYWYRQDPGQGLRLIYYSQIVNDFQKGDIAEGYSVSREKKESFPLTVTSAQKNPTAFYLCASSTPFGQGGDTIYFGEGSWLTVV.

CDR3 amino acids: CASSVSSDSSYEQYF. In DNA form, the CDR3 reads TGTGCCAGCAGCGTCAGCTCCGACAGTTCCTACGAGCAGTACTTC. The genes are TRBV9 and TRBJ2-7; perhaps TRBD1 as D (5 bases). Germline V gene lookup returns CDR1 SGDLS and CDR2 YYNGEE. The germline V and J ends were trimmed by 2 bases and 1 base, with 13 bases remaining between them. The CDR3 is made up of 15 amino acids.

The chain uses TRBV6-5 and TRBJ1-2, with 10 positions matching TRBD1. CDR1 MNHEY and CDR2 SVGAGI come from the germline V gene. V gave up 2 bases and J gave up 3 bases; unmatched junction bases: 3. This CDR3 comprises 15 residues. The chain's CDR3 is CASSYTDRGDYGYTF. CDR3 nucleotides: TGTGCCAGCAGTTACACGGACAGGGGGGACTATGGCTACACCTTC.

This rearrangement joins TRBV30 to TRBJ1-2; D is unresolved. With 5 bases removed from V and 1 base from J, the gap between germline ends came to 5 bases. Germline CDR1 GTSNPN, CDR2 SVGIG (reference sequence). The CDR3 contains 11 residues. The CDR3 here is CAWDGNYGYTF. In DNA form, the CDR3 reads TGTGCCTGGGACGGTAACTATGGCTACACCTTC.

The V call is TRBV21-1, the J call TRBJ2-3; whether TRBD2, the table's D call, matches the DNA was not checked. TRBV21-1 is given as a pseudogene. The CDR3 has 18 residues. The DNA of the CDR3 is TGTGCCAGCAGCAAAGAGCTCCGGACTAGCGGTAGCACAGATACGCAGTATTTT. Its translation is CASSKELRTSGSTDTQYF.

CDR3 DNA: TGTGCCAGCAGCTTAGGCGCAGGGAACACTGAAGCTTTCTTT. Translated: CASSLGAGNTEAFF. This chain connects TRBV11-3 to TRBJ1-1; D is uncertain. CDR3 length: 14 residues. Germline V gives CDR1 SGHNT, CDR2 YENEEA. Trimming pared 1 base from V and 1 base from J, leaving 7 bases between.

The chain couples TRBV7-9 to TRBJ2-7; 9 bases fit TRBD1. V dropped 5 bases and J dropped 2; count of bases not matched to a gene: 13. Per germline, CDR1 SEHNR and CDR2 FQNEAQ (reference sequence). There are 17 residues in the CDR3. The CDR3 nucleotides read TGTGCCAGCAGCGCCGGGACAGGGCAACTTCTCACCTACGAGCAGTACTTC. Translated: CASSAGTGQLLTYEQYF.

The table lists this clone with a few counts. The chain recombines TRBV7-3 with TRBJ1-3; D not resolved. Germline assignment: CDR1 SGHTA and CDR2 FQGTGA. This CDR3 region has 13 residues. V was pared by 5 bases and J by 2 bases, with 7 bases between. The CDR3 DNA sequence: TGTGCCAGCAGCCCATCTGCTGGAAACACCATATATTTT. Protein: CASSPSAGNTIYF.

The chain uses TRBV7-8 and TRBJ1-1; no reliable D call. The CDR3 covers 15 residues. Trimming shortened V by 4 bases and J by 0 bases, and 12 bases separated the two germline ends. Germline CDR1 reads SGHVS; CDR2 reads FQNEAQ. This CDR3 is CASSSLVGLNTEAFF. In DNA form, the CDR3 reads TGTGCCAGCAGCTCCCTGGTGGGGTTGAACACTGAAGCTTTCTTT.

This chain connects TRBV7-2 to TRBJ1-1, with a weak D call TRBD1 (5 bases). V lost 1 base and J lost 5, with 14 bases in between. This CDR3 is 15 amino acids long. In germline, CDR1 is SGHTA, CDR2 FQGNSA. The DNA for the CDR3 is TGTGCCAGCAGCTTAGGCCCAGGGCTTTATACTGAAGCTTTCTTT. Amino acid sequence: CASSLGPGLYTEAFF.

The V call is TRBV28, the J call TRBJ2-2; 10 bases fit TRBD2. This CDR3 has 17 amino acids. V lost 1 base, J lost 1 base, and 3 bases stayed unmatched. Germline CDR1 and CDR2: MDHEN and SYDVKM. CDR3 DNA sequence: TGTGCCAGCAGTTTATTCGGACTAGCGGAGAACACCGGGGAGCTGTTTTTT. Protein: CASSLFGLAENTGELFF. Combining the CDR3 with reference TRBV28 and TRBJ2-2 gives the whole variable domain DVKVTQSSRYLVKRTGEKVFLECVQDMDHENMFWYRQDPGLGLRLIYFSYDVKMKEKGDIPEGYSVSREKKERFSLILESASTNQTSMYLCASSLFGLAENTGELFFGEGSRLTVL.

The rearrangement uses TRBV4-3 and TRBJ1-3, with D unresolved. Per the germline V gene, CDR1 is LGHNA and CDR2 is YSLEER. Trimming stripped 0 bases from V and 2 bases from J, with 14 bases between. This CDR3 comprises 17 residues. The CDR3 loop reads CASSQEKSGSAGNTIYF. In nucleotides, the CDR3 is TGCGCCAGCAGCCAAGAAAAGTCTGGTTCCGCTGGAAACACCATATATTTT.

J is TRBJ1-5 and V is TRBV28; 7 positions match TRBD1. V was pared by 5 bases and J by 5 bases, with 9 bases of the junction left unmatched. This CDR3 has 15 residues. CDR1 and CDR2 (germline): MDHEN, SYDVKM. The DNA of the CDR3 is TGTGCCAGCAGTCCAGGGGGGGGAGCGGATCAGCCCCAGCATTTT. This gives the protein CASSPGGGADQPQHF.

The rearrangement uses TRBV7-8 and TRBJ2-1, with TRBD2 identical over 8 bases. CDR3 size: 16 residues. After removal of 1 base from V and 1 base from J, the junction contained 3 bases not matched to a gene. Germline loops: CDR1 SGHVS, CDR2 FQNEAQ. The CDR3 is CASSLERGRSYNEQFF. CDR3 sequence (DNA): TGTGCCAGCAGCTTAGAGCGCGGGAGGTCCTACAATGAGCAGTTCTTC.